A selection of T cell receptor beta chains follows, all from one sample in a study of identical twins. A single record per CDR3 protein comes from TCRdb applying MiXCR to the 5' RACE reads. Of approximately 1.8 million distinct CDR3 sequences in the sample, around 33% are singletons; the top ten hold around 0.3%. Sequenced: cord blood. The receptors were gathered from a newborn girl in good health. The CDR3 runs from the conserved cysteine through the conserved F or W. The D gene is left open where the match is weak. Some rows have no size entry. The others give once, few or many, or a class for an expanded clone.

. . TRBJ2-3 TRBV28 TGTGCCAGCAGCCCGAGACAGTTCCTTAGCACAGATACGCAGTATTTT CASSPRQFLSTDTQYF
. . TRBJ2-5 TRBV10-2 TGCGCCAGCGTTGAGTCGGGACCCGGGTACCAAGAGACCCAGTACTTC CASVESGPGYQETQYF
. TRBD1 TRBJ2-5 TRBV12-3/TRBV12-4 TGTGCCTGCAGATTGGACAGGGAGGTTGAGACCCAGTACTTC CACRLDREVETQYF
. . TRBJ2-1 TRBV7-7 TGTGCTAGCAGAAGGGGTGAGGCGGGTGAGCAGTTCTTC CASRRGEAGEQFF
few TRBD2 TRBJ2-5 TRBV20-1 TGCAGTGCTAGAGTTAGCGGGAGAGAGACCCAGTACTTC CSARVSGRETQYF
. . TRBJ2-4 TRBV18 TGTGCCAGCTCACCAACGATCGGGGTCAGCAAAAACATTCAGTACTTC CASSPTIGVSKNIQYF
. . TRBJ2-7 TRBV20-1 TGCAGTGCTGGGGGGGTAGGACAGAACGAGCAGTACTTC CSAGGVGQNEQYF
. TRBD2 TRBJ2-2 TRBV20-1 TGCAGTGCAACCGGGACTAGTTGGACCGGGGAGCTGTTTTTT CSATGTSWTGELFF
. . TRBJ2-3 TRBV5-1 TGCGCCAGCAGCCCTGGCGGTTGGGGTACGCAGTATTTT CASSPGGWGTQYF
. . TRBJ2-1 TRBV4-2 TGTGCCAGCAGCTTCCCAAACAGGAATGAGCAGTTCTTC CASSFPNRNEQFF
. TRBD1 TRBJ2-5 TRBV20-1 TGCAGTGCTAGTGATATCGGGCAGGGGGAAAATGAGCAGTACTTC CSASDIGQGENEQYF
many TRBD2 TRBJ2-3 TRBV3-1 TGTGCCAGCAGCCGATCAGCGGGGGACAAGCAGTATTTT CASSRSAGDKQYF
. . TRBJ2-2 TRBV7-9 TGCGCCAGCAGCTTCCAAGATTTTACCGGGGAGCTGTTTTTT CASSFQDFTGELFF
. TRBD1 TRBJ2-5 TRBV3-1 TGTGCCAGCAAAAGACAGGGGAGGCGAGAGACCCAGTACTTC CASKRQGRRETQYF
. TRBD1 TRBJ2-7 TRBV6-5 TGTGCCAGCAGTTACTCCGGGACAGGGATTGCTAGTGCGCCCTACGAGCAGTACTTC CASSYSGTGIASAPYEQYF
. . TRBJ1-2 TRBV12-3/TRBV12-4 TGTGCCAGCAGTTTCAAGCGTGGGGACAACTATGGCTACACCTTC CASSFKRGDNYGYTF
. TRBD2 TRBJ2-4 TRBV29-1 TGCAGCGTTCGAGCGGGGGCCGGGAAGTACTTC CSVRAGAGKYF
. . TRBJ2-7 TRBV20-1 TGCATTGCTAGTAATGGACTTGGGTCCTACGAGCAGTACTTC CIASNGLGSYEQYF
. . TRBJ2-7 TRBV10-3 TGTGCCATCAGTGAGTCGAACGAGCGGTACTTC CAISESNERYF
few . TRBJ2-7 TRBV29-1 TGCAGCGTTGAAGCACCGGCACCCTCCTACGAGCAGTACTTC CSVEAPAPSYEQYF
. . TRBJ2-1 TRBV20-1 TGCAGTGCTAGAGAAGAGGGATACGAGCAGTTCTTC CSAREEGYEQFF
. . TRBJ1-1 TRBV20-1 TGCAGTGCTAGAGACCATTCCTACCACGGACCAGAAGCTTTCTTT CSARDHSYHGPEAFF
. TRBD2 TRBJ2-4 TRBV7-2 TGTGCCAGCAGCTTCATACTAGCGGGACTAGCCAAAAACATTCAGTACTTC CASSFILAGLAKNIQYF
few . TRBJ2-7 TRBV2 TGTGCCAGCAGCGGGACGCCGGTCTACGAGCAGTACTTC CASSGTPVYEQYF
few TRBD1 TRBJ2-3 TRBV5-1 TGCGCCAGCAGTCCCCCCCGGGACAGGGCCACAGATACGCAGTATTTT CASSPPRDRATDTQYF
. . TRBJ2-7 TRBV6-6 TGTGCCAGCAGCCCCAGGTTCTACGAGCAGTACTTC CASSPRFYEQYF
few . TRBJ2-5 TRBV5-1 TGCGCCAGCACGACGACCGGGACGAGTCCTGAGACCCAGTACTTC CASTTTGTSPETQYF
. . TRBJ2-1 TRBV20-1 TGCAGTGCTAGTAATGGTGGCGGGGTCTACAATGAGCAGTTCTTC CSASNGGGVYNEQFF
. TRBD1 TRBJ1-1 TRBV29-1 TGCAGCGGGGACAGCGTGAACACTGAAGCTTTCTTT CSGDSVNTEAFF
few . TRBJ2-3 TRBV20-1 TGCAGTGCTAGTTCCTCGGGGCGCGGCACAGATACGCAGTATTTT CSASSSGRGTDTQYF
. . TRBJ1-1 TRBV3-1 TGTGCCAGCAGCCAAGGGGACCGTGAGTTGAACACTGAAGCTTTCTTT CASSQGDRELNTEAFF
few . TRBJ1-2 TRBV9 TGTGCCAGCAGCGTAGCTCGGCTTAACTATGGCTACACCTTC CASSVARLNYGYTF
few . TRBJ1-5 TRBV2 TGTGCCAGCAGCCCATTAGGGGAAAATCAGCCCCAGCATTTT CASSPLGENQPQHF
. . TRBJ1-3 TRBV12-3/TRBV12-4 TGTGCCAGCAGCCTCACAGGGATCAACACCATATATTTT CASSLTGINTIYF
. TRBD1 TRBJ1-6 TRBV27 TGTGCCAGCAGCACGTGGGACAGGGTTGATTCACCCCTCCACTTT CASSTWDRVDSPLHF
. TRBD2 TRBJ2-7 TRBV12-3/TRBV12-4 TGTGCCAGCACCTGGGGTAGCGGGGACTACGTGCAGTACTTC CASTWGSGDYVQYF
. TRBD1 TRBJ2-7 TRBV2 TGTGCCAGCGTAGGGGACAGGGTCCGCGAGCAGTACTTC CASVGDRVREQYF
many . TRBJ2-5 TRBV4-1 TGTGCCAGCAGCCAAGCCTTCCAAGAGACCCAGTACTTC CASSQAFQETQYF
few . TRBJ2-7 TRBV11-2 TGTGCCAGCAGCTTAGTCGCAGTTCCCTCCTACGAGCAGTACTTC CASSLVAVPSYEQYF
few TRBD1 TRBJ2-1 TRBV7-2 TGTGCCAGCAGCGACACCGGGACAGGATACAATGAGCAGTTCTTC CASSDTGTGYNEQFF
. . TRBJ2-7 TRBV20-1 TGCAGTGCTAGTAGGGGACTCGAGGGCTACGAGCAGTACTTC CSASRGLEGYEQYF
. . TRBJ1-2 TRBV3-1 TGTGCCAGCAGTTTCGGGGGGATTGATTATGGCTACACCTTC CASSFGGIDYGYTF